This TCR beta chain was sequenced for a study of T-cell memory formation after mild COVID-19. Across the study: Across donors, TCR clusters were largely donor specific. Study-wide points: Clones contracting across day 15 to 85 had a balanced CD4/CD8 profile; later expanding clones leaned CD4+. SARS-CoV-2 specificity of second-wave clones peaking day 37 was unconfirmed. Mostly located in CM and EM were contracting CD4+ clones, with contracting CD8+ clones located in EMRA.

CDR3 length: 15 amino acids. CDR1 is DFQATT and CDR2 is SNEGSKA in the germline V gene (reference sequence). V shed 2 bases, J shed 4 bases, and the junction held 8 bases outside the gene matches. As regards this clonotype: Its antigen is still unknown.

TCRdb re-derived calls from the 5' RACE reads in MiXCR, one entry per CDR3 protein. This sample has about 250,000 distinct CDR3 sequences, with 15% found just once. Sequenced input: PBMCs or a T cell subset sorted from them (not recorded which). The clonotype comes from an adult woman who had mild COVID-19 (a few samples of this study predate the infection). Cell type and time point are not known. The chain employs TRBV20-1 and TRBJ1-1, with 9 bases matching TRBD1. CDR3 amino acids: CSARNRDRAGTEAFF. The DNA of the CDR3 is TGCAGTGCTAGAAACCGGGACAGGGCCGGCACTGAAGCTTTCTTT.